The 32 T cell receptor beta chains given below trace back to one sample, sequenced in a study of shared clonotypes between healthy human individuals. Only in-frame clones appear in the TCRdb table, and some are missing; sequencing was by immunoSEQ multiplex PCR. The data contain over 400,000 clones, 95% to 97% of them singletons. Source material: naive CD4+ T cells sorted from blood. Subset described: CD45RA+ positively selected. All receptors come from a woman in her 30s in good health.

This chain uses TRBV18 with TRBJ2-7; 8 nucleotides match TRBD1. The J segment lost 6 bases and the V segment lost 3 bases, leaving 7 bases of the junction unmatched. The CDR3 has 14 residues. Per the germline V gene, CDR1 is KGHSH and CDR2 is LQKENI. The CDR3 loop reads CASSPGQASVEQYF. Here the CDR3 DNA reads TGTGCCAGCTCACCGGGACAGGCCTCTGTCGAGCAGTACTTC.

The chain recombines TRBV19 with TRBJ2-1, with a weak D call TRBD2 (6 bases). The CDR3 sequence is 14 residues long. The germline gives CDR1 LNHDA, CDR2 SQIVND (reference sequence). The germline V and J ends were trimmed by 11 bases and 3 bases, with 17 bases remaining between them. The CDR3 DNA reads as TGTGCCTCTCGTGGCGGGGAGGTCTACAATGAGCAGTTCTTC. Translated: CASRGGEVYNEQFF. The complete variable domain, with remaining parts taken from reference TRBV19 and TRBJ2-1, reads DGGITQSPKYLFRKEGQNVTLSCEQNLNHDAMYWYRQDPGQGLRLIYYSQIVNDFQKGDIAEGYSVSREKKESFPLTVTSAQKNPTAFYLCASRGGEVYNEQFFGPGTRLTVL.

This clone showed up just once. CDR3 nucleotides: TGTGCCAGCAGTCCTCCCGGACAGGGAGGCTACGGCTACACCTTC. It encodes CASSPPGQGGYGYTF. J is TRBJ1-2 and V is TRBV28; 8 positions agree with TRBD1. With 5 bases clipped from V and 8 bases from J, the junction kept 13 bases outside the gene matches. The CDR3 is made up of 15 amino acids. Germline V gene data show CDR1 as MDHEN and CDR2 as SYDVKM.

For the CDR3, the DNA is TGTGCCAGCAGACCCCTAGCGGGCCTGGTGGAAAATGAGCAGTTCTTC. As protein: CASRPLAGLVENEQFF. V gene TRBV7-9 combines with J gene TRBJ2-1, with 8 positions matching TRBD2. J was trimmed by 7 bases and V by 6 bases; bases with no gene match: 14. Germline V gives CDR1 SEHNR, CDR2 FQNEAQ (reference sequence). The CDR3 has 16 amino acids.

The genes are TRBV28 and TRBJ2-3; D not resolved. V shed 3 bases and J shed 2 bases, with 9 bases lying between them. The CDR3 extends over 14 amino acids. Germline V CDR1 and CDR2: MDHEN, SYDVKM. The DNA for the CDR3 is TGTGCCAGCAGTTTGACTTCCTCCACAGATACGCAGTATTTT. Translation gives CASSLTSSTDTQYF.

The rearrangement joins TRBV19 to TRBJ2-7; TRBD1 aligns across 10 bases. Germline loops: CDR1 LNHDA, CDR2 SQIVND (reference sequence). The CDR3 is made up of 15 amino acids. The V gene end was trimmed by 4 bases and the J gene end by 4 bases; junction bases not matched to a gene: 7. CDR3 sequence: CASSTLGTGVYEQYF. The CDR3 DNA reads TGTGCCAGTAGTACCCTCGGGACAGGGGTATACGAGCAGTACTTC.

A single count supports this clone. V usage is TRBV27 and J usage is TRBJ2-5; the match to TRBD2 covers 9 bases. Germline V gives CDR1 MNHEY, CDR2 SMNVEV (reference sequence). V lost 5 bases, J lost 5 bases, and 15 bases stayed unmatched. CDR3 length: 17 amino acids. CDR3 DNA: TGTGCCAGCAGTCAAGTGGCGGGAGGGCCCTCGTTGGAGACCCAGTACTTC. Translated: CASSQVAGGPSLETQYF.

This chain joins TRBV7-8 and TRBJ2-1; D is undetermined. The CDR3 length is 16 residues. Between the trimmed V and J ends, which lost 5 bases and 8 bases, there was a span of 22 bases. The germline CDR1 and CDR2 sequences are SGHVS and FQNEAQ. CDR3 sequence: CASSHVARFIVDEQFF. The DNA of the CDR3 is TGTGCCAGCAGCCACGTTGCTAGGTTCATAGTTGATGAGCAGTTCTTC.

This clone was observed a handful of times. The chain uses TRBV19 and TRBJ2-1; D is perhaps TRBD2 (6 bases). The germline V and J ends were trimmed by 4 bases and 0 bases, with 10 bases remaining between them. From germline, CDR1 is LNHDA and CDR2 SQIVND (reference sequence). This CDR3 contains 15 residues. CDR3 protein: CASSTLAYSYNEQFF. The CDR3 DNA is TGTGCCAGTAGTACCCTAGCGTACTCCTACAATGAGCAGTTCTTC.

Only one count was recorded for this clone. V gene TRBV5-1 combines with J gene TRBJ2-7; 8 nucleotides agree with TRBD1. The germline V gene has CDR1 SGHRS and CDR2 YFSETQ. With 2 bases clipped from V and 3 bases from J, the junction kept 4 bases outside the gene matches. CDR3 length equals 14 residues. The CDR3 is CASSLRQGNYEQYF. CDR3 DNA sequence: TGCGCCAGCAGCTTACGACAGGGGAACTACGAGCAGTACTTC.

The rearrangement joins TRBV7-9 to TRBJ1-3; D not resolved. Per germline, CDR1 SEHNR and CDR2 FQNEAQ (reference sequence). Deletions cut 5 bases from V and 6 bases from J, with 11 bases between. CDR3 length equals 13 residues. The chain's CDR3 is CASSPRGPNTIYF. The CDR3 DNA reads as TGTGCCAGCAGCCCCCGGGGTCCAAACACCATATATTTT. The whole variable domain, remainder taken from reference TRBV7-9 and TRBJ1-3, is DTGVSQNPRHKITKRGQNVTFRCDPISEHNRLYWYRQTLGQGPEFLTYFQNEAQLEKSRLLSDRFSAERPKGSFSTLEIQRTEQGDSAMYLCASSPRGPNTIYFGEGSWLTVV.

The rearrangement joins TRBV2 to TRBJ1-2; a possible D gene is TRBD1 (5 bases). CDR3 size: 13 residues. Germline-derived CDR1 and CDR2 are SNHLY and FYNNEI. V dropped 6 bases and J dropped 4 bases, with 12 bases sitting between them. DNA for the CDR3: TGTGCCAGCAGGGAGGACATACCCTATGGCTACACCTTC. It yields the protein CASREDIPYGYTF.

CDR3 sequence reads: CASRFTSRRTDTQYF. CDR3 DNA sequence: TGTGCCAGCAGGTTTACCAGCAGACGCACAGATACGCAGTATTTT. The chain couples TRBV27 to TRBJ2-3; D unresolved. The germline CDR1 and CDR2 sequences are MNHEY and SMNVEV (reference sequence). The CDR3 is made up of 15 amino acids. V was shortened by 6 bases and J by 1 base, with 14 bases between the two germline ends.

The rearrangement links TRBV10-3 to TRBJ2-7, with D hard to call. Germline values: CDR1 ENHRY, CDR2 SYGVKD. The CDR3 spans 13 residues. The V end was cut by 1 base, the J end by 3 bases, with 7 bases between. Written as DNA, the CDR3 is TGTGCCATCAGTGAGTTACATATCTACGAGCAGTACTTC. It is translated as CAISELHIYEQYF.

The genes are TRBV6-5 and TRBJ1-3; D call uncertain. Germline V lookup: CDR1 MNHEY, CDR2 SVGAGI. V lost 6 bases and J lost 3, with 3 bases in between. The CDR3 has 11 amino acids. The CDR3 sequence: CASRVGNTIYF. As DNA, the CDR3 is TGTGCCAGCAGGGTTGGAAACACCATATATTTT.

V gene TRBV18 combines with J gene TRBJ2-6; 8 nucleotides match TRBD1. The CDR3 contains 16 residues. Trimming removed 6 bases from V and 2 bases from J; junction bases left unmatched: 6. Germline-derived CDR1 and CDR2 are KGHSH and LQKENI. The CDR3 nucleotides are TGTGCCAGCTCCCTGGGACAGGCCACTGGGGCCAACGTCCTGACTTTC. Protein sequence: CASSLGQATGANVLTF.

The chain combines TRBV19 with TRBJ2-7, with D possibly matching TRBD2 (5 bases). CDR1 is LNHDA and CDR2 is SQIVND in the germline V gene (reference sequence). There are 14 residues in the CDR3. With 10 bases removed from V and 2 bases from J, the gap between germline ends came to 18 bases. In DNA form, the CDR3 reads TGTGCCACCGCCCCGGAGAGGGCCACCTACGAGCAGTACTTC. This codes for CATAPERATYEQYF.

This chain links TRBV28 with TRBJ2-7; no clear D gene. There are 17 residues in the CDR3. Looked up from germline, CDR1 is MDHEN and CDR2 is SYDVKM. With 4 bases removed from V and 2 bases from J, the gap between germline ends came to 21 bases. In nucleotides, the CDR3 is TGTGCCAGCAGTTACGCCCCTGGGCGAAGCAAAACCTACGAGCAGTACTTC. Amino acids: CASSYAPGRSKTYEQYF.

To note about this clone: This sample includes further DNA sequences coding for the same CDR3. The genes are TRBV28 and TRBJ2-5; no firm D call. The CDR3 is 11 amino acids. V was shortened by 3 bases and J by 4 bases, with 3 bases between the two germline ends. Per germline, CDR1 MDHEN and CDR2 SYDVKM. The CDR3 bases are TGTGCCAGCAGTTTCTTAGAGACCCAGTACTTC. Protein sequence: CASSFLETQYF.

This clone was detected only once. The CDR3 protein is CATSSGLAGEYTQYF. CDR3 DNA: TGTGCCACCAGCAGCGGACTAGCGGGAGAGTATACGCAGTATTTT. J is TRBJ2-3 and V is TRBV15; the match to TRBD2 covers 13 bases. Trimming cost V 3 bases and J 7 bases; bases outside gene matches: 4. CDR3 size: 15 residues. Germline V lookup: CDR1 LNHNV, CDR2 YYDKDF (reference sequence).

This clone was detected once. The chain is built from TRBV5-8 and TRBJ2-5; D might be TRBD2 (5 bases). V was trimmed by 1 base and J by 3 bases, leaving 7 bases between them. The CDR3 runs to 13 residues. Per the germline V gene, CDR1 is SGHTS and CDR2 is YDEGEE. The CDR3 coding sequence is TGTGCCAGCAGCTTGACTAGGAAAGAGACCCAGTACTTC. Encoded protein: CASSLTRKETQYF.

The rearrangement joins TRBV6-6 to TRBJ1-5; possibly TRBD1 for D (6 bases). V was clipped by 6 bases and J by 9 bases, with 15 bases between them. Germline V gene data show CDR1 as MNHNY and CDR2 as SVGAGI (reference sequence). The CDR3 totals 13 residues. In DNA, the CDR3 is TGTGCCAGCAGCGGACAGAGCGGGCGGCCCCAGCATTTT. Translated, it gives CASSGQSGRPQHF.

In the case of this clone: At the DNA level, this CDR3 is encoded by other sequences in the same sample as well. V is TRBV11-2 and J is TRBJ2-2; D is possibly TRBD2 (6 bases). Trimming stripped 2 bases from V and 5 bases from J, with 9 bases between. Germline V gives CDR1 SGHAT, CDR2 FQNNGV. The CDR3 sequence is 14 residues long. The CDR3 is CASSLTSLTGELFF. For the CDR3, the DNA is TGTGCCAGCAGCTTAACTAGCCTAACCGGGGAGCTGTTTTTT.

The CDR3 sequence: CASSPQGVEETQYF. The CDR3 DNA sequence: TGTGCCAGCTCACCACAGGGGGTGGAAGAGACCCAGTACTTC. The chain links TRBV18 to TRBJ2-5, with D perhaps matching TRBD1 (6 bases). This CDR3 has 14 amino acids. Trimming left V 1 base short and J 3 bases short, with 9 bases between. CDR1 is KGHSH and CDR2 is LQKENI in the germline V gene.

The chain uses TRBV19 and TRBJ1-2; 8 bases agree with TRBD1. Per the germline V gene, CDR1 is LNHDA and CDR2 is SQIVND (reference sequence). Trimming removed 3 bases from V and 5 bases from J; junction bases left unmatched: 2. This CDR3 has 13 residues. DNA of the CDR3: TGTGCCAGTAGTATGGGACAGGAATATGGCTACACCTTC. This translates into CASSMGQEYGYTF.

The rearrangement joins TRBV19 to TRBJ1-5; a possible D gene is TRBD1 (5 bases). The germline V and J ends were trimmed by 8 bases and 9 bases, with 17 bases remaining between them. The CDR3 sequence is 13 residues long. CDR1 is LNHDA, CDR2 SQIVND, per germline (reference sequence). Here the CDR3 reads CASGDQVSRPQHF. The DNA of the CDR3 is TGTGCCAGTGGGGACCAGGTTTCCCGGCCCCAGCATTTT.

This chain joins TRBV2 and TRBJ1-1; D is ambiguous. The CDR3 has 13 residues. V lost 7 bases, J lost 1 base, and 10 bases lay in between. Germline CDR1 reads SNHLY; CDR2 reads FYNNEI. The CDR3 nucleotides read TGTGCCAGCAAGTTTAGAAGGAACACTGAAGCTTTCTTT. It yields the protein CASKFRRNTEAFF. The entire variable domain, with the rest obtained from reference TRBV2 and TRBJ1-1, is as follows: EPEVTQTPSHQVTQMGQEVILRCVPISNHLYFYWYRQILGQKVEFLVSFYNNEISEKSEIFDDQFSVERPDGSNFTLKIRSTKLEDSAMYFCASKFRRNTEAFFGQGTRLTVV.

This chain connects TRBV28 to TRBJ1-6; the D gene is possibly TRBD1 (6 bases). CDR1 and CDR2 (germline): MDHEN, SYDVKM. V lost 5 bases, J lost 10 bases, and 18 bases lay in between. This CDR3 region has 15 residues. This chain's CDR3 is CASSLRRGFGSPLHF. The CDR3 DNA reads TGTGCCAGCAGTCTGCGGAGGGGGTTCGGATCACCCCTCCACTTT.

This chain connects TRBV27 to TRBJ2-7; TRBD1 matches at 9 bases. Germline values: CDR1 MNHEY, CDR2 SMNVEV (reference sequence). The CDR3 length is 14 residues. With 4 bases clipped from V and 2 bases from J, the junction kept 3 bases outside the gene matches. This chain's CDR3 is CASSSRTGAYEQYF. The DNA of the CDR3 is TGTGCCAGCAGTTCGCGGACAGGGGCCTACGAGCAGTACTTC.

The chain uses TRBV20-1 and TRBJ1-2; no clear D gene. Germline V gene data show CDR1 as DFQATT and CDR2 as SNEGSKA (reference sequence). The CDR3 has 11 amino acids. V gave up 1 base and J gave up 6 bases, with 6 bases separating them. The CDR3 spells CSARGHDGYTF. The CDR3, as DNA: TGCAGTGCTAGAGGACACGATGGCTACACCTTC.

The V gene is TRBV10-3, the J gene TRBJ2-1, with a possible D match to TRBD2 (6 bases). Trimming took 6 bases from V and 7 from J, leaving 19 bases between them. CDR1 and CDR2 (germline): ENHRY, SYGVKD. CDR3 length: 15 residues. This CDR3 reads CAISEPAGIMNEQFF. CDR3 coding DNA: TGTGCCATCAGCGAGCCGGCGGGAATTATGAATGAGCAGTTCTTC.

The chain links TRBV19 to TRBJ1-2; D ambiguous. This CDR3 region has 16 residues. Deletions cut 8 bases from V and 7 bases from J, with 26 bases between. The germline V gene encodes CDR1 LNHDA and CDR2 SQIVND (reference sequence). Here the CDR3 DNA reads TGTGCCAGTTTCCCCGGGCAGCCTGTAACCCTGGGTGGCTACACCTTC. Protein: CASFPGQPVTLGGYTF.